The present T cell receptor beta chain was sequenced within a study of cytomegalovirus exposure and HLA in healthy donors. The CDR3 has 17 residues. Germline trimming cut 5 bases from V and 7 bases from J; bases unmatched to any gene: 13. Germline V lookup: CDR1 SEHNR, CDR2 FQNEAQ (reference sequence). Only in-frame clones appear in the TCRdb table, and some are missing; sequencing was by immunoSEQ multiplex PCR. The sample lists 150,000 to 200,000 clones; about 83% were seen once. Findings and caveats of the study: The study listed approximately 160 cytomegalovirus-associated TCR beta chains.

With respect to this clone: Antigen unknown.

The rearrangement joins TRBV7-9 to TRBJ1-5; 11 nucleotides agree with TRBD1. The sequence was obtained from a woman younger than 30 in good health and CMV-seronegative. Source material: PBMCs. In nucleotides, the CDR3 is TGTGCCAGCAGCCATTCTTGGGGACAGGGGGGGACGCAGCCCCAGCATTTT. Encoded protein: CASSHSWGQGGTQPQHF. Filled out from reference TRBV7-9 and TRBJ1-5, the complete variable domain reads DTGVSQNPRHKITKRGQNVTFRCDPISEHNRLYWYRQTLGQGPEFLTYFQNEAQLEKSRLLSDRFSAERPKGSFSTLEIQRTEQGDSAMYLCASSHSWGQGGTQPQHFGDGTRLSIL.